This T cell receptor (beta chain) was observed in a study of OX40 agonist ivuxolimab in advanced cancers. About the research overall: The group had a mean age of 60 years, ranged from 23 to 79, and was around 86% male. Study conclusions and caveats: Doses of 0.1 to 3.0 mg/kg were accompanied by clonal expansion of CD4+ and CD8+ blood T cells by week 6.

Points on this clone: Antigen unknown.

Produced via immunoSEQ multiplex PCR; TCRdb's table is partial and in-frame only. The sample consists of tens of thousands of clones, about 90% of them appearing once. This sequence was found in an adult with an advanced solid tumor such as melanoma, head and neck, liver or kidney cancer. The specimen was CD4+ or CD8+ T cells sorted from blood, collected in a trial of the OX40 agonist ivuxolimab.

Written as DNA, the CDR3 is TGTGCCAGCAGCTTAGAGGACAGACGTACCTACGAGCAGTACTTC. This sequence encodes CASSLEDRRTYEQYF. The chain uses TRBV11-2 and TRBJ2-7, with D maybe TRBD1 (6 bases). The V gene's germline CDR1 is SGHAT and CDR2 FQNNGV. The CDR3 has 15 residues. V lost 0 bases and J 2 bases, leaving 11 bases between the germline ends.